The 20 T cell receptor beta chains below all came from one sample that was sequenced in a study of blood T cell repertoires in COVID-19. Profiling relied on immunoSEQ multiplex PCR, and the TCRdb table lists in-frame clones only, not all of them. The sample holds about 160,000 clones, 75% to 85% seen once. Sequencing was carried out using PBMCs or T cells enriched from blood (not recorded which). Source of these receptors: a man aged 40-49 years who had recovered from COVID-19.

This clone was detected only once. The chain joins TRBV10-3 to TRBJ1-1, with 9 bases that match TRBD1. V lost 4 bases, J lost 3 bases, and 6 bases stayed unmatched. The CDR3 contains 15 residues. Germline CDR1 and CDR2: ENHRY and SYGVKD. The CDR3 reads CAISGKTGGDTEAFF. The CDR3 DNA reads as TGTGCCATCAGTGGCAAGACAGGGGGTGACACTGAAGCTTTCTTT.

This clone was counted a single time. This rearrangement joins TRBV6-1 to TRBJ2-7; 9 bases align to TRBD1. CDR3 length: 16 residues. The V gene end was trimmed by 2 bases and the J gene end by 4 bases; junction bases not matched to a gene: 9. CDR1 and CDR2 from the germline V gene are MNHNS and SASEGT. The CDR3 protein is CASSEIGDRVRYEQYV. The CDR3 DNA sequence: TGTGCCAGCAGTGAAATAGGGGACAGGGTTAGGTACGAGCAGTACGTC.

The V call is TRBV29-1, the J call TRBJ1-5; 7 nucleotides line up with TRBD1. The junction had 4 bases not matched to a gene; V was cut back by 7 bases and J by 4 bases. CDR3 length equals 12 residues. Germline CDR1 SQVTM, CDR2 ANQGSEA. The CDR3 region has the DNA TGCAGCGGGGGACAGCAAAATCAGCCCCAGCATTTT. Translated: CSGGQQNQPQHF.

The J gene is TRBJ2-4, the V gene TRBV19, with D tentatively TRBD1 (6 bases). The V end lost 6 bases, the J end lost 5 bases, and 38 bases lay between the germline ends. Germline lookup yields CDR1 LNHDA and CDR2 SQIVND (reference sequence). This CDR3 spans 22 amino acids. The DNA of the CDR3 is TGTGCCAGTAGGGGGGCTCATGGGAAAAGAGGGGCAGGCGGAATTTTCCAAAACATTCAGTACTTC. Its translation: CASRGAHGKRGAGGIFQNIQYF.

J is TRBJ1-1 and V is TRBV27; 7 nucleotides match TRBD1. This CDR3 comprises 12 residues. V was clipped by 4 bases and J by 8 bases; unmatched bases: 4. Germline lookup yields CDR1 MNHEY and CDR2 SMNVEV (reference sequence). This CDR3 reads CASSSLDREAFF. The CDR3, as DNA: TGTGCCAGCAGTTCCCTGGACAGGGAAGCTTTCTTT.

The rearrangement joins TRBV27 to TRBJ2-7, with TRBD1 as a possible D gene (6 bases). Per the germline V gene, CDR1 is MNHEY and CDR2 is SMNVEV (reference sequence). Trimming left V 6 bases short and J 3 bases short, with 9 bases between. This CDR3 region has 12 residues. The CDR3 DNA follows: TGTGCCAGCAGGGGGGCGCTCTACGAGCAGTACTTC. Its translation is CASRGALYEQYF.

This chain uses TRBV12-5 with TRBJ2-1; D remains unclear. Germline-derived CDR1 and CDR2 are LGHNT and FRNRAP. V gave up 1 base and J gave up 2 bases, with 6 bases separating them. This CDR3 has 14 amino acids. The chain's CDR3 is CASGLDSPYNEQFF. The CDR3 DNA sequence: TGTGCTAGTGGTTTGGACAGCCCCTACAATGAGCAGTTCTTC.

The chain combines TRBV19 with TRBJ2-3, with unresolved D. Germline V gene lookup returns CDR1 LNHDA and CDR2 SQIVND (reference sequence). CDR3 length: 13 amino acids. Trimming took off 4 bases at V and 0 bases at J, with 5 bases between the two ends. The DNA of the CDR3 is TGTGCCAGTAGTACCCATAGCACAGATACGCAGTATTTT. It yields the protein CASSTHSTDTQYF.

This clone has a count of ten or more. V is TRBV7-8 and J is TRBJ2-5; 12 bases line up with TRBD2. The CDR3 spans 17 residues. V was clipped by 5 bases and J by 5 bases; unmatched bases: 12. Germline V gene data show CDR1 as SGHVS and CDR2 as FQNEAQ. The CDR3 nucleotides are TGTGCCAGCAGCCCTCGGGCTAGCGGGGGGGCGACGGAGACCCAGTACTTC. Its protein is CASSPRASGGATETQYF.

The chain employs TRBV18 and TRBJ1-1; 7 bases map to TRBD1. The CDR3 totals 15 residues. Germline lookup yields CDR1 KGHSH and CDR2 LQKENI. J gave up 3 bases and V 3 bases, and 7 bases lay outside the gene matches. CDR3 in amino acids: CASSPTTGTYTEAFF. The CDR3 DNA reads TGTGCCAGCTCACCTACGACAGGGACGTACACTGAAGCTTTCTTT. Filled out from reference TRBV18 and TRBJ1-1, the complete variable domain reads NAGVMQNPRHLVRRRGQEARLRCSPMKGHSHVYWYRQLPEEGLKFMVYLQKENIIDESGMPKERFSAEFPKEGPSILRIQQVVRGDSAAYFCASSPTTGTYTEAFFGQGTRLTVV.

The chain combines TRBV6-5 with TRBJ2-6, with TRBD1 matching 10 bases. After removal of 6 bases from V and 3 bases from J, the junction contained 2 bases not matched to a gene. This CDR3 comprises 15 residues. CDR1 MNHEY and CDR2 SVGAGI come from the germline V gene. CDR3: CASRTGGYGANVLTF. Written as DNA, the CDR3 is TGTGCCAGCAGGACAGGGGGCTATGGGGCCAACGTCCTGACTTTC.

CDR3 protein: CASSSGTGPDTQYF. CDR3 nucleotide sequence: TGCGCCAGCAGCTCCGGGACAGGGCCAGATACGCAGTATTTT. The chain uses TRBV4-1 and TRBJ2-3; 9 bases fit TRBD1. This CDR3 is built from 14 residues. V was clipped by 5 bases and J by 4 bases; unmatched bases: 4. Looked up from germline, CDR1 is MGHRA and CDR2 is YSYEKL.

The rearrangement uses TRBV5-1 and TRBJ1-1; 7 nucleotides align to TRBD1. Germline V gene sequence: CDR1 SGHRS, CDR2 YFSETQ. The CDR3 spans 15 residues. V was pared by 1 base and J by 4 bases, with 7 bases of the junction left unmatched. The chain's CDR3 is CASSLNRGGSTEAFF. The CDR3 DNA reads TGCGCCAGCAGCTTGAACAGGGGCGGAAGCACTGAAGCTTTCTTT.

The chain employs TRBV5-1 and TRBJ2-1; 10 bases align to TRBD2. CDR3 length equals 16 residues. Germline loops: CDR1 SGHRS, CDR2 YFSETQ. The V gene end was trimmed by 4 bases and the J gene end by 6 bases; junction bases not matched to a gene: 10. The CDR3 protein is CASSTRSGGAPNEQFF. In DNA, the CDR3 is TGCGCCAGCAGCACACGAAGCGGGGGGGCTCCCAATGAGCAGTTCTTC.

The chain is built from TRBV5-1 and TRBJ1-3; 8 bases fit TRBD1. The junction had 5 bases not matched to a gene; V was cut back by 4 bases and J by 5 bases. Germline loops: CDR1 SGHRS, CDR2 YFSETQ. The CDR3 extends over 14 amino acids. CDR3 in DNA: TGCGCCAGCAGCGGTGGACAGGGTAGAAACACCATATATTTT. This translates into CASSGGQGRNTIYF.

The chain recombines TRBV3-1 (or the pseudogene TRBV3-2) with TRBJ2-1, with 10 bases lining up with TRBD2. This CDR3 spans 15 amino acids. Germline values: CDR1 LGHDT, CDR2 YNNKEL (reference sequence). V dropped 1 base and J dropped 4; count of bases not matched to a gene: 1. The CDR3 DNA reads as TGTGCCAGCAGCCAAGTTAGCGGGGGGTACAATGAGCAGTTCTTC. Protein sequence: CASSQVSGGYNEQFF.

The chain links TRBV4-1 to TRBJ2-1; a weak D match, TRBD1 (5 bases). The CDR3 totals 12 residues. The germline V gene encodes CDR1 MGHRA and CDR2 YSYEKL. The germline V and J ends were trimmed by 7 bases and 7 bases, with 11 bases remaining between them. The CDR3 coding sequence is TGCGCCAGCATGGATCAGGGAAATGAGCAGTTCTTC. Translation gives CASMDQGNEQFF.

This rearrangement joins TRBV2 to TRBJ1-2, with TRBD1 matching 11 bases. V gave up 7 bases and J gave up 6 bases; unmatched junction bases: 10. The CDR3 runs 15 residues. Germline CDR1 SNHLY, CDR2 FYNNEI. The CDR3 nucleotides are TGTGCCAGCATAGGTCAATCGGACAGGGGGCATGGCTACACCTTC. It codes for CASIGQSDRGHGYTF.

V usage is TRBV2 and J usage is TRBJ2-1, with 10 bases lining up with TRBD2. The germline V gene encodes CDR1 SNHLY and CDR2 FYNNEI. The CDR3 is 16 amino acids. V lost 4 bases, J lost 10 bases, and 13 bases stayed unmatched. The CDR3 protein is CASSASWVAGGMEQFF. As DNA, the CDR3 is TGTGCCAGCAGTGCCTCGTGGGTAGCGGGGGGTATGGAGCAGTTCTTC.

This chain joins TRBV5-8 and TRBJ1-1, with 7 nucleotides matching TRBD1. Germline CDR1 SGHTS, CDR2 YDEGEE. The CDR3 spans 16 residues. V dropped 4 bases and J dropped 1; count of bases not matched to a gene: 10. The CDR3 reads CASSKIAGQRNTEAFF. DNA of the CDR3: TGTGCCAGCAGCAAAATTGCGGGACAGAGGAACACTGAAGCTTTCTTT.